The T cell receptor (beta chain) under discussion was sequenced for a study of shared clonotypes between healthy human individuals. Naive CD8 populations comprised CD45RO-negative cells positively selected for CCR7, excluding terminally differentiated effector memory CD45RA+ cells. This clone occurred once. The target antigen is unknown. Assay: immunoSEQ multiplex PCR; the TCRdb copy retains only in-frame clones and omits some. Altogether about 2 million clones are present, about 95% being singletons, with the ten largest covering 0.9% to 1.3%. Study-level points and caveats: The diversity represented, both genetic and in exposure history, was limited by few donors.

V lost 0 bases, J lost 2 bases, and 16 bases lay in between. The V gene's germline CDR1 is LNHNV and CDR2 YYDKDF (reference sequence). The CDR3 has 17 amino acids. This chain links TRBV15 with TRBJ2-5; D is possibly TRBD1 (7 bases). The clonotype originates from a man between 18 and 29 years old in good health. Sequenced: naive CD8+ T cells sorted from blood. The CDR3 sequence: CATSRDGQGGHQETQYF. The CDR3 nucleotides read TGTGCCACCAGCAGAGATGGGCAGGGGGGTCATCAAGAGACCCAGTACTTC.